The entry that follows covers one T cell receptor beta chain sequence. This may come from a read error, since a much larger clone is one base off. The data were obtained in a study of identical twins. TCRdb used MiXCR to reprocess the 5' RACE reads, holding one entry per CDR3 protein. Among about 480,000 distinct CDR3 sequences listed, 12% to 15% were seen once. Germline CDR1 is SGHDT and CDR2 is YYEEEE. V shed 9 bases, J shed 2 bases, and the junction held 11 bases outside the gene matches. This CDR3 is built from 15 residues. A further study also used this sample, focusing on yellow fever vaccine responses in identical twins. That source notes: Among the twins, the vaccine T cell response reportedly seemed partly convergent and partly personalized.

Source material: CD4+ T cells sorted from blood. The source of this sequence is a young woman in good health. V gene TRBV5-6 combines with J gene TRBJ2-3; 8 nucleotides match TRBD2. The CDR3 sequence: CATRRGGGATDTQYF. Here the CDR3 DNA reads TGTGCCACCCGACGGGGGGGAGGAGCCACAGATACGCAGTATTTT.